This is a list of T cell receptor beta chains from one sample in a study of CD8+ T cells in alopecia areata. Produced via immunoSEQ multiplex PCR; TCRdb's table is partial and in-frame only. This sample has 140,000 to 150,000 clones, with 51% found just once. The sample consisted of CD4+ T cells sorted from blood, taken at week 0. These receptors were collected from a human donor with alopecia areata. Each CDR3 is given with its conserved first and last residue. D genes are given only for firm matches. Not all rows give a size; the values are once, few, many and, for expanded clones, a class.

V gene	D gene	J gene	clone size	CDR3 DNA	CDR3 protein
TRBV6-5	NA	TRBJ1-2	NA	TGTGCCAGCAGTTACTCACGACGAGATCGGGACTATGGCTACACCTTC	CASSYSRRDRDYGYTF
TRBV29-1	NA	TRBJ1-1	NA	TGCAGCGCCCACCTGGGGGGTTGGGGAGTAGGGTCTGAAGCTTTCTTT	CSAHLGGWGVGSEAFF
TRBV2	NA	TRBJ2-3	NA	TGTGCCAGCAGTTACGGGAAACTTATCGCGGATACGCAGTATTTT	CASSYGKLIADTQYF
TRBV7-9	NA	TRBJ2-5	NA	TGTGCCAGCAGCTTTTCAACAGGGATGAAGACCCAGTACTTC	CASSFSTGMKTQYF
TRBV6-6	NA	TRBJ1-5	NA	TGTGCCAGCCAGTGGGGCAATCAGCCCCAGCATTTT	CASQWGNQPQHF
TRBV7-9	TRBD1	TRBJ2-1	few	TGTGCCAGCAGCGAACCGGGACAGAAAGAAAATGAGCAGTTCTTC	CASSEPGQKENEQFF
TRBV29-1	TRBD2	TRBJ2-3	few	TGCAGCGCGAAAGGAGCGGGGAGCACAGATACGCAGTATTTT	CSAKGAGSTDTQYF
TRBV7-2	NA	TRBJ1-2	few	TGTGCCAGCAGCCGAGACGACAGTCTCTATGGCTACACCTTC	CASSRDDSLYGYTF
TRBV29-1	TRBD1	TRBJ1-1	NA	TGCAGGCCTAAGGGGGCCCCTGAAGCTTTCTTT	CRPKGAPEAFF
TRBV4-1	TRBD2	TRBJ2-7	once	TGCGCCAGCAGCCAAGACGCTAGCGGGATTACTTACGAGCAGTACTTC	CASSQDASGITYEQYF
TRBV30	NA	TRBJ1-4	NA	TGTGCCTGGAGTGTACCGACCAGGGATGAAAAACTGTTTTTT	CAWSVPTRDEKLFF